This T cell receptor (beta chain) was sequenced during a study of blood T cell repertoires in COVID-19. Assay used: immunoSEQ multiplex PCR; TCRdb lists only in-frame clones, some missing. The data hold tens of thousands of clones, with 90% observed a single time. Germline lookup yields CDR1 LNHDA and CDR2 SQIVND (reference sequence). Losses at the gene ends were 2 bases for V and 0 bases for J; bases not matched to a gene: 6. The CDR3 is 17 residues long. This clonotype originated in a man aged 45-65 years with COVID-19, enrolled during active disease. The chain couples TRBV19 to TRBJ2-2; TRBD1 matches 7 bases. The sample comprised peripheral blood. The DNA for the CDR3 is TGTGCCAGTAGTATATCCCGCGACAGGGCGAACACCGGGGAGCTGTTTTTT. This codes for CASSISRDRANTGELFF.